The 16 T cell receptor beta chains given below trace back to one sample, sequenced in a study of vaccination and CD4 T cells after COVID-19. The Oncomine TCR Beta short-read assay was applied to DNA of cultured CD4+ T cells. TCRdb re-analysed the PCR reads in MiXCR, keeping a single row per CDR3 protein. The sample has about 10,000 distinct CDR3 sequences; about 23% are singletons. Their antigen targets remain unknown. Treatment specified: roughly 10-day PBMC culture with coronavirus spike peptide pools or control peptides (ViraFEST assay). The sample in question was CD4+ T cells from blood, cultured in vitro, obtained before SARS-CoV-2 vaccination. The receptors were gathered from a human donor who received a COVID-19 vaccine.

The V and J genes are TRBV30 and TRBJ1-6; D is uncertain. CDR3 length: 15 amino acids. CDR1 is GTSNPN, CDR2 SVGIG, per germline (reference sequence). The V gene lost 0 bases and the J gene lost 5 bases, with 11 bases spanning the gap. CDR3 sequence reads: CAWSVLGSNNSPLHF. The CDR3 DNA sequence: TGTGCCTGGAGTGTATTGGGGAGTAATAATTCACCCCTCCACTTT.

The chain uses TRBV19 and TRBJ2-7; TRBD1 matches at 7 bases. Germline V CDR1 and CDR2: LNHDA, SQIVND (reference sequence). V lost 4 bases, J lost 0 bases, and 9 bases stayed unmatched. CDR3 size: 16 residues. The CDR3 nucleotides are TGTGCCAGTAGTAAGAAGACAGGGATGAGCTCCTACGAGCAGTACTTC. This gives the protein CASSKKTGMSSYEQYF.

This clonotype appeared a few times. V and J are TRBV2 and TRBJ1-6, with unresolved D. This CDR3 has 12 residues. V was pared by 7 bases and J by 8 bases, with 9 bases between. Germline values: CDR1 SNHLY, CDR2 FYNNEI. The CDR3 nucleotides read TGTGCCAGCAAGGTTTCGGATTCACCCCTCCACTTT. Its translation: CASKVSDSPLHF.

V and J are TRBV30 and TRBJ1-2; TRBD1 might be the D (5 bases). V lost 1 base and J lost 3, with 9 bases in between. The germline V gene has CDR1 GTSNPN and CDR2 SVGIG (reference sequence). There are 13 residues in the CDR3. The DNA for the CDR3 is TGTGCCTGGAGTGAAGGGGCGGACTATGGCTACACCTTC. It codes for CAWSEGADYGYTF.

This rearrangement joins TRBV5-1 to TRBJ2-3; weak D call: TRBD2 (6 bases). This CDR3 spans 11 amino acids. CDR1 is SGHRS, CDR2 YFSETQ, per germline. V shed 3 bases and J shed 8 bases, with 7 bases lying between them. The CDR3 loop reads CASSSGGTQYF. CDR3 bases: TGCGCCAGCAGCTCCGGGGGTACGCAGTATTTT. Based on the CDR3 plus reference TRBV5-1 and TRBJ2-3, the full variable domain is KAGVTQTPRYLIKTRGQQVTLSCSPISGHRSVSWYQQTPGQGLQFLFEYFSETQRNKGNFPGRFSGRQFSNSRSEMNVSTLELGDSALYLCASSSGGTQYFGPGTRLTVL.

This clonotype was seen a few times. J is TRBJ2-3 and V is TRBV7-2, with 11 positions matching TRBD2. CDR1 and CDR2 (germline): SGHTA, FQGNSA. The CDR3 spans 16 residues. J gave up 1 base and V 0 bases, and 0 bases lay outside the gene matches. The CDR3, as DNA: TGTGCCAGCAGCTTAGCGACTAGCGGGGGCACAGATACGCAGTATTTT. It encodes CASSLATSGGTDTQYF. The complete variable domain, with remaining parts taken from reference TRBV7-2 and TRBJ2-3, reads GAGVSQSPSNKVTEKGKDVELRCDPISGHTALYWYRQSLGQGLEFLIYFQGNSAPDKSGLPSDRFSAERTGGSVSTLTIQRTQQEDSAVYLCASSLATSGGTDTQYFGPGTRLTVL.

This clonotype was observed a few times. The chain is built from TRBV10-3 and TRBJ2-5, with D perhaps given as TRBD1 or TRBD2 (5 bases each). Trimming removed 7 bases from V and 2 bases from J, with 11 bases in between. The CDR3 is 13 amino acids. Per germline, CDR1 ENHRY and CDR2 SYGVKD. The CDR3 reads CAITEGIQETQYF. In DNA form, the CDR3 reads TGTGCCATCACCGAGGGGATTCAAGAGACCCAGTACTTC.

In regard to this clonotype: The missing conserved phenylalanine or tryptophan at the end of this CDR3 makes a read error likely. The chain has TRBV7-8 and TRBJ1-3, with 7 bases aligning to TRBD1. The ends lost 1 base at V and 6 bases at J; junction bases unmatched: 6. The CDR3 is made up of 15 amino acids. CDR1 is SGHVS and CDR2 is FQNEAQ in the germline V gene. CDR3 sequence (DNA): TGTGCCAGCAGCTTAGTAACAGGGGATGAAAACACCATATATCTT. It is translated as CASSLVTGDENTIYL.

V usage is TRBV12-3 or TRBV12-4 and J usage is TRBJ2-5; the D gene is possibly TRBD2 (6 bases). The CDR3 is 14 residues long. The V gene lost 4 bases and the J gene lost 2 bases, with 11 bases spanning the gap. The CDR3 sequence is CASSSPGTQETQYF. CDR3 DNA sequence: TGTGCCAGCAGTTCCCCCGGGACTCAAGAGACCCAGTACTTC.

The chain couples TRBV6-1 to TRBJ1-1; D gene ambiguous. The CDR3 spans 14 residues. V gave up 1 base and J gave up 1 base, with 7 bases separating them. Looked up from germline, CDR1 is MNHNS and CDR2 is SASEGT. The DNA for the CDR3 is TGTGCCAGCAGTGAAGGGTGGGGGAACACTGAAGCTTTCTTT. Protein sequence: CASSEGWGNTEAFF.

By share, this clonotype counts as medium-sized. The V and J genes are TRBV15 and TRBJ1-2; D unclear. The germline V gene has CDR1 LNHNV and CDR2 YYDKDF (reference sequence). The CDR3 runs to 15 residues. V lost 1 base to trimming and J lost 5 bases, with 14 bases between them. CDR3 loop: CATSRGSERTYGYTF. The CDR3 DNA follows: TGTGCCACCAGCAGAGGAAGCGAACGAACTTATGGCTACACCTTC.

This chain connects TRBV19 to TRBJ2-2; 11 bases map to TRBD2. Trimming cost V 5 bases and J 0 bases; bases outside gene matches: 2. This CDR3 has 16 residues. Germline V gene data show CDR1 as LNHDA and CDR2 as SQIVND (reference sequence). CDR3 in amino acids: CASSASGGSNTGELFF. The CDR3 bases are TGTGCCAGTAGTGCTAGCGGGGGGTCGAACACCGGGGAGCTGTTTTTT.

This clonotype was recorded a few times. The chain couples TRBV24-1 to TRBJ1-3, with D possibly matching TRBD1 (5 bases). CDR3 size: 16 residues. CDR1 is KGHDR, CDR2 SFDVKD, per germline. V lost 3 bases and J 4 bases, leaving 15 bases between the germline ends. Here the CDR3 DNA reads TGTGCCACCAGTGATAGGATATACGGGGGAGGAAACACCATATATTTT. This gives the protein CATSDRIYGGGNTIYF.

Here the CDR3 reads CASSGDRTGDPYGYTF. For the CDR3, the DNA is TGTGCCAGTAGTGGCGACCGGACAGGGGACCCTTATGGCTACACCTTC. The gene calls are TRBV19 and TRBJ1-2; 9 bases match TRBD1. V shed 5 bases, J shed 5 bases, and the junction held 12 bases outside the gene matches. This CDR3 has 16 residues. CDR1 is LNHDA, CDR2 SQIVND, per germline (reference sequence).

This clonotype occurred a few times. CDR3 nucleotides: TGTGCCAGCAGCTTTGTACTAGCGGGGGAATCAAACACCGGGGAGCTGTTTTTT. Protein sequence: CASSFVLAGESNTGELFF. This chain joins TRBV7-6 and TRBJ2-2, with 11 bases matching TRBD2. Germline V gene data show CDR1 as SGHVS and CDR2 as FNYEAQ. Trimming removed 3 bases from V and 2 bases from J; junction bases left unmatched: 8. This CDR3 region has 18 residues.

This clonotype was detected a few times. The CDR3 DNA is TGTGCCAGCAGCCCGGGGACTAGCGCTCAGCTAGTGGAGACCCAGTACTTC. Protein: CASSPGTSAQLVETQYF. The genes are TRBV5-8 and TRBJ2-5; 10 bases are shared with TRBD2. CDR3 size: 17 residues. Unmatched junction bases numbered 14, after V lost 4 bases and J lost 5 bases. CDR1 is SGHTS, CDR2 YDEGEE, per germline.